This T cell receptor beta chain was sequenced in a study of shared clonotypes between healthy human individuals. The CDR3 totals 13 residues. Germline V lookup: CDR1 LNHDA, CDR2 SQIVND (reference sequence). V shed 6 bases and J shed 2 bases, with 10 bases lying between them. Study-wide points: Clonotypes which were not shared had lower generation probabilities than clonotypes that all four donors shared.

Those who donated, Caucasian adults without exception, all lived in Nashville, Tennessee. This clone was picked up a small number of times. Its antigen is not identified. The assay was run at deep level. The assay was immunoSEQ multiplex PCR, and TCRdb's table has in-frame clones only and misses some. Of 230,000 or so clones detected, 65% to 70% appear once; the ten largest clones hold around 10%. The clonotype comes from a man between 25 and 39 years old in good health. Sequenced material: memory CD4+ T cells sorted from blood. Stated subset: CD45RA-negative fraction. The chain links TRBV19 to TRBJ1-2, with a possible D match to TRBD1 (5 bases). In DNA, the CDR3 is TGTGCCAGTAGACGGGACGGGAACTATGGCTACACCTTC. Translating gives CASRRDGNYGYTF.